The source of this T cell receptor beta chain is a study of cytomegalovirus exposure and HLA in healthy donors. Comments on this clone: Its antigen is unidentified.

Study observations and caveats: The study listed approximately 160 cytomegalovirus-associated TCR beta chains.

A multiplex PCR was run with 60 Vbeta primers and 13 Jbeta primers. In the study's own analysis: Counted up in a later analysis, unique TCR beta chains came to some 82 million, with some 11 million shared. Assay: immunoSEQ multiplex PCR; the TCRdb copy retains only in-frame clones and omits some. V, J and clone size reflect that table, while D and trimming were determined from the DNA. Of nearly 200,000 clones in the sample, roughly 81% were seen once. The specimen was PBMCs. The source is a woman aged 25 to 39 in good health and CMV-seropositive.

This CDR3 is CAWSGQFTGELFF. The CDR3 nucleotides read TGTGCCTGGAGTGGACAGTTTACCGGGGAGCTGTTTTTT. The chain carries TRBV30 and TRBJ2-2, with D possibly being TRBD1 (5 bases). V was shortened by 1 base and J by 5 bases, with 8 bases between the two germline ends. CDR1 and CDR2 (germline): GTSNPN, SVGIG (reference sequence). The CDR3 runs 13 residues. Filled out from reference TRBV30 and TRBJ2-2, the complete variable domain reads SQTIHQWPATLVQPVGSPLSLECTVEGTSNPNLYWYRQAAGRGLQLLFYSVGIGQISSEVPQNLSASRPQDRQFILSSKKLLLSDSGFYLCAWSGQFTGELFFGEGSRLTVL.